The 25 T cell receptor beta chains in this list originate from one sample, sequenced in a study of T cell responses to AZD1222 COVID-19 vaccine. The table came from immunoSEQ multiplex PCR; TCRdb's copy has only in-frame clones and leaves some out. The sample shows about 170,000 clones, 87% of them seen only once. The source was peripheral blood, collected 28 days after the second AZD1222 dose. The receptors shown here come from an adult who received the AZD1222 COVID-19 vaccine.

The genes are TRBV6-5 and TRBJ2-7; either TRBD1 or TRBD2 may supply D (5 bases each). The CDR3 is 13 residues long. In germline, CDR1 is MNHEY, CDR2 SVGAGI. Trimming took off 5 bases at V and 4 bases at J, with 12 bases between the two ends. In DNA form, the CDR3 reads TGTGCCAGCAGTCGCGCTGGGGGTTACGAGCAGTACTTC. It specifies CASSRAGGYEQYF.

The chain uses TRBV19 and TRBJ1-1, with a tentative D call TRBD1 (5 bases). Looked up from germline, CDR1 is LNHDA and CDR2 is SQIVND (reference sequence). With 3 bases removed from V and 5 bases from J, the gap between germline ends came to 13 bases. The CDR3 has 14 amino acids. In nucleotides, the CDR3 is TGTGCCAGTAGTATGGTGTCAGGGCGGACTGAAGCTTTCTTT. Translated, it gives CASSMVSGRTEAFF.

This clone was counted a single time. The chain couples TRBV27 to TRBJ1-2, with 8 bases that match TRBD1. Germline assignment: CDR1 MNHEY and CDR2 SMNVEV (reference sequence). Trimming cost V 5 bases and J 4 bases; bases outside gene matches: 6. CDR3 size: 14 residues. The CDR3 loop reads CASSTTGVGYGYTF. The CDR3 DNA reads as TGTGCCAGCAGTACGACAGGGGTTGGCTATGGCTACACCTTC.

V usage is TRBV4-1 and J usage is TRBJ2-2, with D hard to call. The V gene's germline CDR1 is MGHRA and CDR2 YSYEKL. The CDR3 is 15 amino acids. V was shortened by 0 bases and J by 7 bases, with 12 bases between the two germline ends. CDR3 sequence (DNA): TGCGCCAGCAGCCAAGATACGTGGTTCAGCGGGGAGCTGTTTTTT. Amino acids: CASSQDTWFSGELFF.

V is TRBV19 and J is TRBJ1-1; 7 nucleotides match TRBD1. The germline V gene encodes CDR1 LNHDA and CDR2 SQIVND (reference sequence). The CDR3 covers 15 residues. V was pared by 2 bases and J by 8 bases, with 11 bases of the junction left unmatched. CDR3 DNA: TGTGCCAGTAGTATAAGACAGGGAGTTGTGGGCGAAGCTTTCTTT. This codes for CASSIRQGVVGEAFF.

Only a few counts were recorded for this clone. V usage is TRBV12-5 and J usage is TRBJ2-7; D may be TRBD2 (5 bases). Deletions cut 0 bases from V and 3 bases from J, with 12 bases between. From germline, CDR1 is LGHNT and CDR2 FRNRAP. This CDR3 is built from 15 residues. CDR3 nucleotide sequence: TGTGCTAGTGGTTTGGTGAGGGCGTCGGTCTACGAGCAGTACTTC. Translated, it gives CASGLVRASVYEQYF. Looking up the rest from reference TRBV12-5 and TRBJ2-7 gives the full variable domain: DARVTQTPRHKVTEMGQEVTMRCQPILGHNTVFWYRQTMMQGLELLAYFRNRAPLDDSGMPKDRFSAEMPDATLATLKIQPSEPRDSAVYFCASGLVRASVYEQYFGPGTRLTVT.

The J gene is TRBJ2-7, the V gene TRBV9; 7 bases agree with TRBD2. The J segment lost 2 bases and the V segment lost 0 bases, leaving 5 bases of the junction unmatched. Germline V gene data show CDR1 as SGDLS and CDR2 as YYNGEE. This CDR3 contains 15 residues. CDR3 region: CASSVGEGRAYEQYF. CDR3 DNA sequence: TGTGCCAGCAGCGTAGGAGAGGGGAGGGCCTACGAGCAGTACTTC.

V usage is TRBV30 and J usage is TRBJ1-1; no firm D call. V lost 8 bases and J lost 1, with 8 bases in between. The germline V gene has CDR1 GTSNPN and CDR2 SVGIG (reference sequence). This CDR3 spans 11 amino acids. Here the CDR3 reads CAAMPNTEAFF. DNA of the CDR3: TGTGCCGCCATGCCGAACACTGAAGCTTTCTTT.

The chain joins TRBV6-2 or TRBV6-3 to TRBJ1-5; 7 bases agree with TRBD1. The V gene end was trimmed by 4 bases and the J gene end by 7 bases; junction bases not matched to a gene: 7. Germline CDR1 reads MNHEY; CDR2 reads SVGEGT. The CDR3 covers 14 residues. The chain's CDR3 is CASSSRGGGQPQHF. CDR3 nucleotides: TGTGCCAGCAGTTCCCGAGGGGGCGGCCAGCCCCAGCATTTT.

The chain recombines TRBV5-4 with TRBJ1-2, with D unclear. Trimming removed 1 base at V and 4 bases at J, with 8 bases between. This CDR3 is 13 amino acids long. Looked up from germline, CDR1 is SGHNT and CDR2 is YYREEE (reference sequence). For the CDR3, the DNA is TGTGCCAGCAGCTTGTCGAGTATCTATGGCTACACCTTC. Translation: CASSLSSIYGYTF.

This clone was counted a single time. The rearrangement links TRBV3-1 (or the pseudogene TRBV3-2) to TRBJ1-2; TRBD1 agrees at 7 bases. The CDR3 has 14 residues. The junction had 7 bases not matched to a gene; V was cut back by 5 bases and J by 4 bases. Looked up from germline, CDR1 is LGHDT and CDR2 is YNNKEL (reference sequence). CDR3 sequence: CASSFDREVYGYTF. Here the CDR3 DNA reads TGTGCCAGCAGCTTTGACAGGGAGGTCTATGGCTACACCTTC.

This chain links TRBV19 with TRBJ1-1, with TRBD1 identical over 9 bases. The CDR3 consists of 13 residues. Germline-derived CDR1 and CDR2 are LNHDA and SQIVND (reference sequence). V was pared by 3 bases and J by 11 bases, with 7 bases of the junction left unmatched. The CDR3 sequence is CASSMGQGLSAFF. CDR3 sequence (DNA): TGTGCCAGTAGTATGGGACAGGGACTTTCGGCTTTCTTT.

The chain links TRBV15 to TRBJ1-1, with D possibly matching TRBD1 (5 bases). The germline V gene has CDR1 LNHNV and CDR2 YYDKDF (reference sequence). Trimming shortened V by 3 bases and J by 0 bases, and 8 bases separated the two germline ends. The CDR3 covers 14 residues. The CDR3, as DNA: TGTGCCACCAGCAGTGACAGACTGAACACTGAAGCTTTCTTT. Translation gives CATSSDRLNTEAFF. Full variable domain (missing parts from reference TRBV15 and TRBJ1-1): DAMVIQNPRYQVTQFGKPVTLSCSQTLNHNVMYWYQQKSSQAPKLLFHYYDKDFNNEADTPDNFQSRRPNTSFCFLDIRSPGLGDTAMYLCATSSDRLNTEAFFGQGTRLTVV.

The chain combines TRBV19 with TRBJ1-2, with D maybe TRBD1 (6 bases). This CDR3 contains 13 residues. CDR1 and CDR2 (germline): LNHDA, SQIVND (reference sequence). The germline V and J ends were trimmed by 5 bases and 2 bases, with 9 bases remaining between them. The DNA of the CDR3 is TGTGCCAGTAGTCTCGGGACAAACTATGGCTACACCTTC. It specifies CASSLGTNYGYTF.

The rearrangement uses TRBV2 and TRBJ1-2; 7 bases align to TRBD1. V trimming: 9 bases; J trimming: 4 bases; junction bases outside the gene matches: 11. This CDR3 comprises 14 residues. Germline V lookup: CDR1 SNHLY, CDR2 FYNNEI. The CDR3 region is CASRRPGQSYGYTF. In nucleotides, the CDR3 is TGTGCCAGTCGTAGGCCGGGACAGTCCTATGGCTACACCTTC.

As regards this clone: One end of the junction fails to match germline, which may point to a read error. J is TRBJ2-7 and V is TRBV10-1; perhaps TRBD1 as D (5 bases). Germline lookup yields CDR1 WNHNN and CDR2 SYGVQD (reference sequence). The CDR3 consists of 12 residues. The CDR3 DNA is TGCGCCAGCAGTCCCAGCGACAGCCCCGTGAGGTTC. It specifies CASSPSDSPVRF.

In DNA, the CDR3 is TGTGCCAGCAGCATGGGACTAGCGGGGACTAGCACAGATACGCAGTATTTT. It encodes CASSMGLAGTSTDTQYF. This rearrangement joins TRBV5-4 to TRBJ2-3; TRBD2 aligns across 13 bases. CDR3 size: 17 residues. The J segment lost 0 bases and the V segment lost 4 bases, leaving 5 bases of the junction unmatched. From germline, CDR1 is SGHNT and CDR2 YYREEE (reference sequence).

The chain links TRBV4-1 to TRBJ1-3; D unclear. The CDR3 consists of 16 residues. V lost 4 bases and J 0 bases, leaving 13 bases between the germline ends. Per germline, CDR1 MGHRA and CDR2 YSYEKL. For the CDR3, the DNA is TGCGCCAGCAGCCTAAGTTTCGGAGTCTCTGGAAACACCATATATTTT. As protein: CASSLSFGVSGNTIYF.

In its sample, this clone was seen once. This chain joins TRBV29-1 and TRBJ1-1; TRBD1 matches at 7 bases. This CDR3 comprises 13 residues. The V and J ends lost 7 bases and 1 base, in that order; junction bases with no gene match: 6. Germline CDR1 SQVTM, CDR2 ANQGSEA. CDR3 in DNA: TGCAGCGGAAAACAGGGGAGGAACACTGAAGCTTTCTTT. Translating gives CSGKQGRNTEAFF.

V is TRBV5-1 and J is TRBJ2-1; weak D call: TRBD2 (5 bases). Trimming pared 7 bases from V and 6 bases from J, leaving 17 bases between. The germline V gene has CDR1 SGHRS and CDR2 YFSETQ. The CDR3 totals 14 residues. The CDR3 spells CASEQRTAPNEQFF. DNA for the CDR3: TGCGCCAGCGAGCAGCGGACCGCGCCCAATGAGCAGTTCTTC.

The chain employs TRBV7-8 and TRBJ2-4; 16 nucleotides align to TRBD2. CDR3 length equals 18 residues. Germline V gives CDR1 SGHVS, CDR2 FQNEAQ. The trim removed 1 base at V and 6 bases at J, leaving 6 bases unmatched. This chain's CDR3 is CASSLDAGLAGGRNIQYF. The CDR3 DNA reads TGTGCCAGCAGCTTAGACGCGGGACTAGCGGGGGGGCGAAACATTCAGTACTTC.

The chain has TRBV11-2 and TRBJ1-2, with 7 bases matching TRBD1. The CDR3 consists of 17 residues. From germline, CDR1 is SGHAT and CDR2 FQNNGV. The trim removed 3 bases at V and 2 bases at J, leaving 12 bases unmatched. DNA for the CDR3: TGTGCCAGCAGCTTTTATGAGGGGGCGCGTGTGAACTATGGCTACACCTTC. Its protein is CASSFYEGARVNYGYTF.

The V gene is TRBV3-1 (or the pseudogene TRBV3-2), the J gene TRBJ1-5; D gene uncertain. V shed 4 bases and J shed 7 bases, with 17 bases lying between them. This CDR3 comprises 15 residues. The germline V gene encodes CDR1 LGHDT and CDR2 YNNKEL (reference sequence). This chain's CDR3 is CASSPATGERQPQHF. CDR3 coding DNA: TGTGCCAGCAGCCCCGCGACGGGAGAGAGACAGCCCCAGCATTTT.

The gene calls are TRBV6-5 and TRBJ1-6; a weak D match, TRBD1 (6 bases). The CDR3 has 16 amino acids. The V end lost 2 bases, the J end lost 5 bases, and 13 bases lay between the germline ends. The germline V gene has CDR1 MNHEY and CDR2 SVGAGI. CDR3 coding DNA: TGTGCCAGCAGTTACCTCGGACAGACCCATAATTCACCCCTCCACTTT. Protein: CASSYLGQTHNSPLHF.

This clone was found once. CDR3 coding DNA: TGTGCCAGCAGTTATCAGGGGAGCAATCAGCCCCAGCATTTT. Its protein product is CASSYQGSNQPQHF. This chain links TRBV6-5 with TRBJ1-5; tentatively, D is TRBD1 (6 bases). The ends were cut back, 3 bases at V and 1 base at J, with 7 bases in the middle. The CDR3 covers 14 residues. Looked up from germline, CDR1 is MNHEY and CDR2 is SVGAGI.